The clone carrying this T cell receptor (beta chain) occurred a few times. As yet, its antigen is unknown. The germline gives CDR1 SGHTA, CDR2 FQGNSA. The CDR3 covers 16 residues. V was clipped by 0 bases and J by 3 bases; unmatched bases: 7. This table comes from immunoSEQ multiplex PCR, and its TCRdb copy is limited to in-frame clones, with some not included. This sample carries tens of thousands of clones, about 83% of them seen once, and the ten largest clones take 3% to 4%. Patients were newly diagnosed with stage II-IVA oral cavity squamous cell carcinoma without prior systemic or radiation treatment. This entry is derived from a study of neoadjuvant anti-PD-1 for oral cavity cancer. Study results and limitations: Post-nivolumab, blood T cell clonality was significantly elevated in non-responders.

The source material was PBMCs, sampled before nivolumab (anti-PD-1) treatment. This chain joins TRBV7-2 and TRBJ1-2; 7 nucleotides agree with TRBD1. This receptor was taken from a person aged 35-79 years with oral cavity squamous cell carcinoma. The CDR3 DNA is TGTGCCAGCAGCTTAGCGCGGGCAGGGGGATACTATGGCTACACCTTC. It translates to CASSLARAGGYYGYTF.